The source of this T cell receptor beta chain is a study of blood T cells in healthy people across ages. Study-wide findings and caveats: Donor CMV status was unknown, possibly confounding expanded clonotype changes.

About this clonotype: Its antigen is unknown.

A second PCR, run for about 6 to 11 cycles, used a sample-barcoded 5' primer plus a J-beta primer mix. Each of the cDNA molecules was tagged by a template-switch adaptor with 12 random nucleotides. Sequencing yielded, for each sample, at least 2.5 million paired-end reads carrying CDR3. TCRdb reanalysed the 5' RACE reads using MiXCR and keeps one entry per CDR3 protein. The sample has some 1,500,000 distinct CDR3 sequences; about 42% are singletons. This CDR3 has 15 residues. The germline V gene encodes CDR1 SGHRS and CDR2 YFSETQ. V was shortened by 4 bases and J by 2 bases, with 16 bases between the two germline ends.

V gene TRBV5-1 combines with J gene TRBJ2-7; D is perhaps TRBD1 (6 bases). The source is a woman aged 18 to 35 in good health. The material sequenced was blood. This CDR3 is CASSTGQGSPYEQYF. Written as DNA, the CDR3 is TGCGCCAGCAGCACGGGCCAGGGGAGTCCCTACGAGCAGTACTTC. Filled out from reference TRBV5-1 and TRBJ2-7, the complete variable domain reads KAGVTQTPRYLIKTRGQQVTLSCSPISGHRSVSWYQQTPGQGLQFLFEYFSETQRNKGNFPGRFSGRQFSNSRSEMNVSTLELGDSALYLCASSTGQGSPYEQYFGPGTRLTVT.